The 24 T cell receptor beta chains below were found in one sample sequenced in a study of shared clonotypes between healthy human individuals. Here immunoSEQ multiplex PCR was the method, and the copy in TCRdb shows in-frame clones only, minus some. The table includes hundreds of thousands of clones, 85% to 95% detected once. Naive CD8 cells lacked CD45RO, underwent positive selection for CCR7 and left out terminally differentiated effector memory CD45RA+ cells. Material for sequencing was naive CD8+ T cells sorted from blood. The receptor set was obtained from a man aged 25-45 years in good health.

This clone was detected only a few times. V gene TRBV28 combines with J gene TRBJ2-4, with D uncertain. The CDR3 is 13 residues long. In germline, CDR1 is MDHEN, CDR2 SYDVKM. Trimming stripped 3 bases from V and 8 bases from J, with 11 bases between. The CDR3 DNA reads as TGTGCCAGCAGTTTCGGCGTCGGAGACATTCAGTACTTC. It is translated as CASSFGVGDIQYF.

The chain joins TRBV6-5 to TRBJ2-1; D is unclear. Germline CDR1 and CDR2: MNHEY and SVGAGI. This CDR3 is 12 amino acids long. V shed 6 bases and J shed 10 bases, with 13 bases lying between them. This CDR3 reads CASSSNQAEQFF. For the CDR3, the DNA is TGTGCCAGCAGCTCGAATCAGGCAGAGCAGTTCTTC.

V usage is TRBV6-1 and J usage is TRBJ1-4; no clear D gene. Germline V gene data show CDR1 as MNHNS and CDR2 as SASEGT. Trimming pared 1 base from V and 11 bases from J, leaving 8 bases between. The CDR3 contains 12 residues. CDR3 protein: CASSEEGPKLFF. The CDR3 DNA reads TGTGCCAGCAGTGAAGAAGGGCCTAAACTGTTTTTT.

The J gene is TRBJ1-2, the V gene TRBV5-8; weak D call: TRBD1 (5 bases). The V end was cut by 0 bases, the J end by 8 bases, with 14 bases between. Germline-derived CDR1 and CDR2 are SGHTS and YDEGEE. The length of the CDR3 is 14 residues. CDR3 amino acids: CASSLGLFEGGYTF. DNA of the CDR3: TGTGCCAGCAGCTTGGGGTTGTTCGAGGGGGGCTACACCTTC.

This clone has a single count. The chain carries TRBV5-5 and TRBJ2-1; 9 positions match TRBD1. J gave up 8 bases and V 1 base, and 4 bases lay outside the gene matches. The germline V gene encodes CDR1 SGHKS and CDR2 YYEKEE (reference sequence). CDR3 length: 14 amino acids. Here the CDR3 reads CASSLWGTGYEQFF. CDR3 sequence (DNA): TGTGCCAGCAGCTTGTGGGGGACAGGGTATGAGCAGTTCTTC.

DNA for the CDR3: TGTGCCAGCAGTCCCACACCGGGACAGGGTACTTACGAGCAGTACTTC. Translated, it gives CASSPTPGQGTYEQYF. The genes are TRBV28 and TRBJ2-7; 9 nucleotides line up with TRBD1. The CDR3 contains 16 residues. Germline trimming cut 5 bases from V and 4 bases from J; bases unmatched to any gene: 12. Germline V CDR1 and CDR2: MDHEN, SYDVKM.

The rearrangement links TRBV18 to TRBJ2-1; D is possibly TRBD2 (5 bases). The CDR3 runs to 14 residues. Between the trimmed V and J ends, which lost 0 bases and 6 bases, there was a span of 9 bases. Germline V gives CDR1 KGHSH, CDR2 LQKENI. CDR3 nucleotide sequence: TGTGCCAGCTCACCACCGGACGGGGTCAATGAGCAGTTCTTC. Its protein product is CASSPPDGVNEQFF. The variable domain in full, with the rest retrieved from reference TRBV18 and TRBJ2-1, is NAGVMQNPRHLVRRRGQEARLRCSPMKGHSHVYWYRQLPEEGLKFMVYLQKENIIDESGMPKERFSAEFPKEGPSILRIQQVVRGDSAAYFCASSPPDGVNEQFFGPGTRLTVL.

The CDR3 DNA is TGTGCCAGCAGTCCCACGGGGAACTACGAGCAGTACTTC. Its translation: CASSPTGNYEQYF. The V call is TRBV27, the J call TRBJ2-7; the D gene is possibly TRBD2 (5 bases). Trimming took 5 bases from V and 3 from J, leaving 11 bases between them. Germline-derived CDR1 and CDR2 are MNHEY and SMNVEV (reference sequence). The CDR3 runs to 13 residues.

The chain joins TRBV5-1 to TRBJ2-1; the D is unclear. Germline loops: CDR1 SGHRS, CDR2 YFSETQ. Trimming shortened V by 0 bases and J by 0 bases, and 13 bases separated the two germline ends. The CDR3 extends over 17 amino acids. CDR3 residues: CASSLDLSESSYNEQFF. DNA for the CDR3: TGCGCCAGCAGCTTGGACCTAAGCGAGAGCTCCTACAATGAGCAGTTCTTC.

Concerning this clone itself: This sample also contains other DNA sequences that code for the same CDR3. The J gene is TRBJ2-7, the V gene TRBV27; 9 bases are a match to TRBD2. V shed 2 bases, J shed 3 bases, and the junction held 2 bases outside the gene matches. Germline V gene sequence: CDR1 MNHEY, CDR2 SMNVEV (reference sequence). This CDR3 spans 14 amino acids. The CDR3, as DNA: TGTGCCAGCAGTTTAACAGCGGGAGGCTACGAGCAGTACTTC. Protein: CASSLTAGGYEQYF.

This clone has just one count. The rearrangement links TRBV14 to TRBJ1-1; D is unresolved. The CDR3 runs to 16 residues. CDR1 is SGHDN and CDR2 is FVKESK in the germline V gene. The V and J ends lost 5 bases and 3 bases respectively, with 19 bases between them. The chain's CDR3 is CASSKTQSLEDTEAFF. In nucleotides, the CDR3 is TGTGCCAGCAGCAAAACACAGTCCCTCGAGGACACTGAAGCTTTCTTT.

This clone was recorded only once. This chain uses TRBV7-8 with TRBJ2-1, with D unclear. This CDR3 region has 12 residues. The germline V gene encodes CDR1 SGHVS and CDR2 FQNEAQ. V was shortened by 2 bases and J by 9 bases, with 8 bases between the two germline ends. The CDR3 region is CASSLNRFEQFF. CDR3 DNA: TGTGCCAGCAGCTTAAACCGCTTTGAGCAGTTCTTC.

The chain combines TRBV28 with TRBJ2-7, with D perhaps matching TRBD2 (6 bases). V was trimmed by 7 bases and J by 4 bases, leaving 14 bases between them. The CDR3 runs 13 residues. Germline CDR1 and CDR2: MDHEN and SYDVKM. The CDR3 here is CASTWDSGYEQYF. The CDR3 DNA is TGTGCCAGCACCTGGGACTCTGGGTACGAGCAGTACTTC.

DNA for the CDR3: TGTGCCAGCAGTTTGGCAGTGAAGGGTCTCGAGCAGTACTTC. Translating gives CASSLAVKGLEQYF. This chain joins TRBV27 and TRBJ2-7; D ambiguous. This CDR3 contains 14 residues. The germline V gene has CDR1 MNHEY and CDR2 SMNVEV (reference sequence). The V end lost 3 bases, the J end lost 6 bases, and 15 bases lay between the germline ends.

The rearrangement uses TRBV7-9 and TRBJ1-1; the match to TRBD1 covers 7 bases. V lost 8 bases to trimming and J lost 7 bases; unmatched junction nucleotides: 10. This CDR3 contains 13 residues. Looked up from germline, CDR1 is SEHNR and CDR2 is FQNEAQ (reference sequence). CDR3 loop: CASPGDSLYEAFF. CDR3 nucleotides: TGTGCCAGCCCCGGGGACAGCTTGTATGAAGCTTTCTTT.

The V gene is TRBV5-6, the J gene TRBJ2-7; a weak D match, TRBD2 (5 bases). Germline CDR1 SGHDT, CDR2 YYEEEE. Trimming stripped 3 bases from V and 2 bases from J, with 12 bases between. CDR3 length: 14 residues. The CDR3 DNA reads TGTGCCAGCAGCTATGGAGGAAGAGCCTACGAGCAGTACTTC. Its translation is CASSYGGRAYEQYF.

J is TRBJ1-2 and V is TRBV27, with 7 bases identical to TRBD1. With 8 bases clipped from V and 8 bases from J, the junction kept 8 bases outside the gene matches. Germline CDR1 and CDR2: MNHEY and SMNVEV (reference sequence). This CDR3 comprises 12 residues. CDR3: CASSGTATGYTF. DNA of the CDR3: TGTGCCAGCTCCGGGACAGCTACGGGCTACACCTTC.

This clone is a singleton in its sample. The gene calls are TRBV19 and TRBJ2-2; D gene unclear. Germline CDR1 is LNHDA and CDR2 is SQIVND (reference sequence). Trimming took off 6 bases at V and 1 base at J, with 6 bases between the two ends. The CDR3 sequence is 13 residues long. The CDR3 spells CASRLENTGELFF. The CDR3 DNA follows: TGTGCCAGTAGGCTAGAGAACACCGGGGAGCTGTTTTTT.

The gene calls are TRBV5-4 and TRBJ2-7, with 7 bases that match TRBD2. The CDR3 totals 14 residues. CDR1 and CDR2 from the germline V gene are SGHNT and YYREEE (reference sequence). J was trimmed by 4 bases and V by 4 bases; bases with no gene match: 8. The CDR3 loop is CASSTLGDYYEQYF. The DNA for the CDR3 is TGTGCCAGCAGCACACTTGGGGACTATTACGAGCAGTACTTC.

V is TRBV9 and J is TRBJ2-2; 10 bases agree with TRBD1. CDR1 SGDLS and CDR2 YYNGEE come from the germline V gene. Unmatched junction bases numbered 11, after V lost 2 bases and J lost 4 bases. This CDR3 spans 18 amino acids. The CDR3 DNA sequence: TGTGCCAGCAGCGTGGGACAGGGGTCCCGGGGAGGCACCGGGGAGCTGTTTTTT. It translates to CASSVGQGSRGGTGELFF.

This clone was counted only a few times. The V call is TRBV4-1, the J call TRBJ1-5; D is ambiguous. V gave up 1 base and J gave up 3 bases, with 10 bases separating them. There are 15 residues in the CDR3. Germline V CDR1 and CDR2: MGHRA, YSYEKL. The CDR3 sequence is CASSQGTRPNQPQHF. CDR3 bases: TGCGCCAGCAGCCAAGGAACTAGGCCCAATCAGCCCCAGCATTTT.

This chain connects TRBV7-9 to TRBJ2-7; weak D call: TRBD1 (5 bases). The CDR3 has 11 amino acids. Germline CDR1 and CDR2: SEHNR and FQNEAQ (reference sequence). Trimming cost V 11 bases and J 2 bases, with 10 bases left between them. CDR3 protein: CAVQETYEQYF. The CDR3 DNA reads TGTGCCGTACAGGAAACCTACGAGCAGTACTTC.

This clone showed up just once. The rearrangement joins TRBV7-9 to TRBJ2-5; TRBD2 matches at 14 bases. V lost 11 bases, J lost 5 bases, and 7 bases stayed unmatched. This CDR3 has 14 amino acids. Germline-derived CDR1 and CDR2 are SEHNR and FQNEAQ (reference sequence). For the CDR3, the DNA is TGTGCCTTGGGGACTAGCGGGAGTGGGGAGACCCAGTACTTC. Translation: CALGTSGSGETQYF.

The V call is TRBV5-1, the J call TRBJ2-1; 9 bases are shared with TRBD2. Germline trimming cut 2 bases from V and 7 bases from J; bases unmatched to any gene: 7. Germline CDR1 is SGHRS and CDR2 is YFSETQ. This CDR3 has 15 amino acids. CDR3 loop: CASSLKTSGVNEQFF. The CDR3 DNA reads TGCGCCAGCAGCTTAAAGACTAGCGGCGTAAATGAGCAGTTCTTC.